This T cell receptor (beta chain) was recorded in a study of blood T cell repertoires in COVID-19. About the study: Sites across the United States, Italy and Spain contributed samples from acute and convalescent COVID-19.

TCRdb's table, derived via immunoSEQ multiplex PCR, lists solely in-frame clones and lacks some. The sample has over 85,000 clones; 87% are singletons. The germline V gene encodes CDR1 KGHSH and CDR2 LQKENI. Germline trimming cut 3 bases from V and 5 bases from J; bases unmatched to any gene: 10. CDR3 length: 18 residues. V usage is TRBV18 and J usage is TRBJ2-3; TRBD2 aligns across 14 bases. Sample: peripheral blood. This clonotype originated in a human donor with acute or convalescent COVID-19. The donor label of this sample is uncertain. CDR3 coding DNA: TGTGCCAGCTCACCGAGACTAGCGGGGGGGCTAAGTGAAGATACGCAGTATTTT. Residues: CASSPRLAGGLSEDTQYF. The variable domain in full, with the rest retrieved from reference TRBV18 and TRBJ2-3, is NAGVMQNPRHLVRRRGQEARLRCSPMKGHSHVYWYRQLPEEGLKFMVYLQKENIIDESGMPKERFSAEFPKEGPSILRIQQVVRGDSAAYFCASSPRLAGGLSEDTQYFGPGTRLTVL.